Shown below are 7 T cell receptor beta chains from a single sample sequenced in a study of T cell responses to AZD1222 COVID-19 vaccine. This table comes from immunoSEQ multiplex PCR, and its TCRdb copy is limited to in-frame clones, with some not included. The sample includes roughly 150,000 clones, around 93% of them seen just once. The material was peripheral blood, obtained on day 0 of AZD1222 vaccination. These receptors were collected from an adult in good health.

The chain uses TRBV2 and TRBJ2-2; D uncertain. The CDR3 is 13 amino acids. Germline CDR1 is SNHLY and CDR2 is FYNNEI. Trimming took off 6 bases at V and 6 bases at J, with 11 bases between the two ends. CDR3 residues: CASRPELAGELFF. CDR3 bases: TGTGCCAGCAGGCCTGAGCTGGCCGGGGAGCTGTTTTTT. Using reference TRBV2 and TRBJ2-2 for the parts outside the CDR3, the full variable domain is EPEVTQTPSHQVTQMGQEVILRCVPISNHLYFYWYRQILGQKVEFLVSFYNNEISEKSEIFDDQFSVERPDGSNFTLKIRSTKLEDSAMYFCASRPELAGELFFGEGSRLTVL.

The rearrangement uses TRBV4-1 and TRBJ1-4, with D possibly being TRBD1 (5 bases). V shed 2 bases and J shed 5 bases, with 18 bases lying between them. CDR3 length equals 17 residues. Germline CDR1 is MGHRA and CDR2 is YSYEKL. The CDR3 loop is CASSQRRMGETNEKLFF. CDR3 sequence (DNA): TGCGCCAGCAGCCAAAGAAGGATGGGGGAGACAAATGAAAAACTGTTTTTT.

This chain connects TRBV30 to TRBJ1-2, with 7 bases aligning to TRBD1. The CDR3 spans 15 residues. Germline trimming cut 1 base from V and 8 bases from J; bases unmatched to any gene: 13. Germline values: CDR1 GTSNPN, CDR2 SVGIG (reference sequence). CDR3 loop: CAWSGGQDGSQGYTF. For the CDR3, the DNA is TGTGCCTGGAGTGGTGGACAGGACGGGTCGCAAGGCTACACCTTC.

As to this clone: Other nucleotide sequences in the sample specify the same CDR3. The chain links TRBV6-1 to TRBJ1-3; 8 bases agree with TRBD1. CDR1 MNHNS and CDR2 SASEGT come from the germline V gene. V shed 1 base, J shed 1 base, and the junction held 0 bases outside the gene matches. This CDR3 region has 15 residues. CDR3 DNA: TGTGCCAGCAGTGAAGGGACAGGGTCTGGAAACACCATATATTTT. It translates to CASSEGTGSGNTIYF.

The CDR3 spells CASSSTGPSGNTIYF. CDR3 coding DNA: TGTGCCAGCAGCTCCACAGGTCCCTCTGGAAACACCATATATTTT. The chain is built from TRBV7-2 and TRBJ1-3; the D gene is possibly TRBD1 (5 bases). Germline loops: CDR1 SGHTA, CDR2 FQGNSA. The CDR3 sequence is 15 residues long. Trimming left V 4 bases short and J 0 bases short, with 10 bases between.

The J gene is TRBJ2-7, the V gene TRBV28; D not resolved. This CDR3 has 15 amino acids. V was shortened by 5 bases and J by 2 bases, with 16 bases between the two germline ends. Germline V gene sequence: CDR1 MDHEN, CDR2 SYDVKM. CDR3 region: CASSLYSRSTYEQYF. CDR3 DNA sequence: TGTGCCAGCAGTCTCTATAGCAGAAGCACCTACGAGCAGTACTTC.

This clone occurred a few times. The CDR3 loop is CASSQGAADSGNTIYF. In DNA form, the CDR3 reads TGTGCCAGCAGCCAAGGTGCAGCAGACTCTGGAAACACCATATATTTT. The chain uses TRBV3-1 (or the pseudogene TRBV3-2) and TRBJ1-3, with D unclear. V dropped 1 base and J dropped 0 bases, with 10 bases sitting between them. There are 16 residues in the CDR3. Germline loops: CDR1 LGHDT, CDR2 YNNKEL (reference sequence).